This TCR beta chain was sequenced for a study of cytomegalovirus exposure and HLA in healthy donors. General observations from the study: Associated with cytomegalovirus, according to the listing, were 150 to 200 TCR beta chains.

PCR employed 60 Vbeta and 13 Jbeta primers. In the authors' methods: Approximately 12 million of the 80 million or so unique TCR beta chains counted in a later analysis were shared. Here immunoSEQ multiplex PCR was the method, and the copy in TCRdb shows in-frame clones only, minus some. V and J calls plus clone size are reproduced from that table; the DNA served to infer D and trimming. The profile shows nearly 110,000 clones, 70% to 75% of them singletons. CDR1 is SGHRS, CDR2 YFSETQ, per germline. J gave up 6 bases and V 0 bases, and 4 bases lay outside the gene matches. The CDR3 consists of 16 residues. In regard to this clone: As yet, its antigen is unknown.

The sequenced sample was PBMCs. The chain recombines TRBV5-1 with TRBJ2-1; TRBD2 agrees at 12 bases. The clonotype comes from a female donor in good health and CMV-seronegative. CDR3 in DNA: TGCGCCAGCAGCTTGGTACTAGCGGGAGGAAGCAATGAGCAGTTCTTC. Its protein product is CASSLVLAGGSNEQFF.